A selection of T cell receptor beta chains follows, all from one sample in a study of sequential checkpoint blockade in melanoma. Sequencing was performed with immunoSEQ multiplex PCR; in TCRdb, only in-frame clones are kept and a portion is missing. The profile covers 15,000 or so clones, with approximately 52% appearing a single time and 15% to 20% taken by the ten largest. The sequences come from CD8+ T cells sorted from blood (inferred from file names), collected from a patient given nivolumab and ipilimumab in sequence. The receptors here all came from a human donor with melanoma. Each CDR3 is given with its conserved first and last residue. The D gene is left open where the match is weak. Clone size is stated in some rows and not others, as once, few, many or a class when expanded.

clone size: .
V gene: TRBV27
J gene: TRBJ1-2
D gene: TRBD1
CDR3 protein: CASSMWTGAGYTF
CDR3 DNA: TGTGCCAGCAGTATGTGGACAGGAGCTGGCTACACCTTC

clone size: .
V gene: TRBV2
J gene: TRBJ2-7
D gene: TRBD1
CDR3 protein: CASTWDSYYEQYF
CDR3 DNA: TGTGCCAGCACTTGGGACAGCTACTACGAGCAGTACTTC

clone size: few
V gene: TRBV6-1
J gene: TRBJ2-3
D gene: .
CDR3 protein: CASSEGVFTDTQYF
CDR3 DNA: TGTGCCAGCAGTGAGGGAGTTTTCACAGATACGCAGTATTTT

clone size: .
V gene: TRBV25-1
J gene: TRBJ1-4
D gene: .
CDR3 protein: CASSEFGGLNEKLFF
CDR3 DNA: TGTGCCAGCAGTGAATTTGGGGGACTAAATGAAAAACTGTTTTTT

clone size: .
V gene: TRBV11-2
J gene: TRBJ1-2
D gene: TRBD1
CDR3 protein: CASSLAQGRDYGYTF
CDR3 DNA: TGTGCCAGCAGCTTAGCACAGGGGCGAGACTATGGCTACACCTTC

clone size: .
V gene: TRBV7-6
J gene: TRBJ2-1
D gene: .
CDR3 protein: CASSSTGRGDEQFF
CDR3 DNA: TGTGCCAGCAGCTCAACGGGGAGGGGGGATGAGCAGTTCTTC

clone size: .
V gene: TRBV10-3
J gene: TRBJ2-7
D gene: TRBD2
CDR3 protein: CAISEISGYEQYF
CDR3 DNA: TGTGCCATCAGTGAGATTAGCGGGTACGAGCAGTACTTC

clone size: .
V gene: TRBV6-5
J gene: TRBJ2-7
D gene: .
CDR3 protein: CASSLGTGSYEQYF
CDR3 DNA: TGTGCCAGCAGCCTCGGCACAGGAAGCTACGAGCAGTACTTC

clone size: once
V gene: TRBV7-8
J gene: TRBJ2-4
D gene: .
CDR3 protein: CASSLLGRVNIQYF
CDR3 DNA: TGTGCCAGCAGCTTATTGGGCAGGGTAAACATTCAGTACTTC

clone size: once
V gene: TRBV6-9
J gene: TRBJ1-4
D gene: TRBD1
CDR3 protein: CASSYFGTATNEKLFF
CDR3 DNA: TGTGCCAGCAGTTATTTCGGGACAGCAACTAATGAAAAACTGTTTTTT

clone size: .
V gene: TRBV30
J gene: TRBJ2-1
D gene: TRBD2
CDR3 protein: CAWSPPPGLAGGPTYNEQFF
CDR3 DNA: TGTGCCTGGAGCCCACCCCCCGGACTAGCGGGAGGGCCCACCTACAATGAGCAGTTCTTC

clone size: .
V gene: TRBV5-4
J gene: TRBJ2-1
D gene: TRBD1
CDR3 protein: CASRLDRGSYNEQFF
CDR3 DNA: TGTGCCAGCAGGTTGGACAGGGGTTCCTACAATGAGCAGTTCTTC

clone size: .
V gene: TRBV12-5
J gene: TRBJ2-7
D gene: TRBD2
CDR3 protein: CASGQDKGLAGGMDEQYF
CDR3 DNA: TGTGCTAGTGGGCAAGATAAGGGACTAGCGGGAGGTATGGACGAGCAGTACTTC

clone size: few
V gene: TRBV4-3
J gene: TRBJ1-5
D gene: .
CDR3 protein: CASSQDLARHQPQHF
CDR3 DNA: TGCGCCAGCAGCCAAGATTTAGCCAGACATCAGCCCCAGCATTTT

clone size: .
V gene: TRBV4-1
J gene: TRBJ1-3
D gene: .
CDR3 protein: CASSLRDISGNTIYF
CDR3 DNA: TGCGCCAGCAGCCTCCGGGACATATCTGGAAACACCATATATTTT

clone size: .
V gene: TRBV5-5
J gene: TRBJ1-2
D gene: .
CDR3 protein: CASSPLTFGGYTF
CDR3 DNA: TGTGCCAGCAGTCCGCTTACCTTCGGGGGCTACACCTTC

clone size: .
V gene: TRBV18
J gene: TRBJ2-5
D gene: .
CDR3 protein: CASSPGPAYQETQYF
CDR3 DNA: TGTGCCAGCTCCCCTGGGCCCGCCTACCAAGAGACCCAGTACTTC

clone size: .
V gene: TRBV11-2
J gene: TRBJ2-1
D gene: .
CDR3 protein: CASSLVSGILNEQFF
CDR3 DNA: TGTGCCAGCAGCTTAGTTTCGGGTATTCTCAATGAGCAGTTCTTC

clone size: .
V gene: TRBV7-9
J gene: TRBJ2-2
D gene: TRBD2
CDR3 protein: CASGRRLAGVFDTGELFF
CDR3 DNA: TGTGCCAGCGGCCGCCGACTAGCGGGAGTTTTTGACACCGGGGAGCTGTTTTTT

clone size: .
V gene: TRBV28
J gene: TRBJ1-2
D gene: .
CDR3 protein: CASSLLDSNYGYTF
CDR3 DNA: TGTGCCAGCAGTTTACTGGACAGTAACTATGGCTACACCTTC

clone size: .
V gene: TRBV13
J gene: TRBJ2-5
D gene: TRBD2
CDR3 protein: CASSAGLAGVSEQYF
CDR3 DNA: TGTGCCAGCAGCGCGGGACTAGCGGGAGTAAGTGAGCAGTACTTC

clone size: .
V gene: TRBV15
J gene: TRBJ2-3
D gene: TRBD2
CDR3 protein: CATSSSAGVSDTQYF
CDR3 DNA: TGTGCCACCAGCAGCTCAGCGGGAGTATCTGATACGCAGTATTTT

clone size: medium-sized
V gene: TRBV18
J gene: TRBJ2-7
D gene: .
CDR3 protein: CASSPIPTVAYEQYF
CDR3 DNA: TGTGCCAGCTCACCTATTCCCACCGTAGCGTACGAGCAGTACTTC

clone size: few
V gene: TRBV29-1
J gene: TRBJ2-3
D gene: .
CDR3 protein: CSVQGTASSTDTQYF
CDR3 DNA: TGCAGCGTACAAGGTACAGCCTCTAGCACAGATACGCAGTATTTT

clone size: .
V gene: TRBV18
J gene: TRBJ2-2
D gene: .
CDR3 protein: CASSPVRYNTGELFF
CDR3 DNA: TGTGCCAGCTCACCGGTTCGCTATAACACCGGGGAGCTGTTTTTT

clone size: .
V gene: TRBV5-1
J gene: TRBJ1-1
D gene: TRBD1
CDR3 protein: CASSSGTGRDGTEAFF
CDR3 DNA: TGCGCCAGCAGCTCCGGGACAGGGCGGGATGGCACTGAAGCTTTCTTT

clone size: few
V gene: TRBV14
J gene: TRBJ1-2
D gene: .
CDR3 protein: CASSPGLYGYTF
CDR3 DNA: TGTGCCAGCAGCCCTGGACTCTATGGCTACACCTTC

clone size: .
V gene: TRBV12-5
J gene: TRBJ1-1
D gene: .
CDR3 protein: CASGSGGSNTEAFF
CDR3 DNA: TGTGCTAGTGGTTCGGGTGGATCGAACACTGAAGCTTTCTTT